Here is one T cell receptor beta chain with its context. Its specificity is not known. The sample comes from a study of cytomegalovirus exposure and HLA in healthy donors. Background on the study: Just over 80% of 398 genotyped donors fell in the Caucasian-associated ancestry cluster.

Vbeta (60) and Jbeta (13) primers were used in the PCR. Sequenced by immunoSEQ multiplex PCR; TCRdb stores in-frame clones only, minus some. This table holds about 180,000 clones, around 77% found once. Study results and limitations: Specificity of three CMV-associated chains for CMV antigens was verified in vitro.

The ends were cut back, 1 base at V and 4 bases at J, with 10 bases in the middle. This CDR3 has 15 residues. Germline V gene sequence: CDR1 SGHVS, CDR2 FQNEAQ. The source material was PBMCs. This receptor was obtained from a man aged 55 to 70 in good health and CMV-seronegative. The chain combines TRBV7-8 with TRBJ2-2; possible D gene TRBD1, 5 bases. DNA of the CDR3: TGTGCCAGCAGCTTAGTGGGGCCGGGCACCGGGGAGCTGTTTTTT. Protein sequence: CASSLVGPGTGELFF.